This is a list of T cell receptor beta chains from one sample in a study of blood T cell repertoires in COVID-19. Generated by immunoSEQ multiplex PCR, the TCRdb table keeps only in-frame clones and is missing some. Counted here are 250,000 to 300,000 clones, approximately 88% occurring once; the ten biggest clones make up about 1.7%. Sequences were obtained from PBMCs or T cells enriched from blood (not recorded which). The receptors originated from a woman aged 40 to 50 who had recovered from COVID-19. Both conserved end residues are part of each CDR3. The order of the fields is V gene, D gene, clone size, J gene, CDR3 DNA, CDR3 protein. A D gene is named only where the DNA matches it firmly. Size tells how often a clone was seen (once, few, many) or the class of an expanded clone, and some rows leave it out.

TRBV2	TRBD1	.	TRBJ1-4	TGTGCCAGCAGGGGACAGGTGGCAACTAATGAAAAACTGTTTTTT	CASRGQVATNEKLFF
TRBV6-5	.	.	TRBJ1-6	TGTGCCAGCAGCATTGGGAGGACCTATAATTCACCCCTCCACTTT	CASSIGRTYNSPLHF
TRBV27	.	few	TRBJ1-6	TGTGCCAGCAGTTTCGGGAGGAGCTCCTATAATTCACCCCTCCACTTT	CASSFGRSSYNSPLHF
TRBV5-1	.	once	TRBJ1-2	TGCGCCAGCAGCTTTCTCGCGGGGGCTGAGGGCTACACCTTC	CASSFLAGAEGYTF
TRBV19	TRBD1	.	TRBJ2-4	TGTGCCAGTAGTCCCCTCGACAGGGTCCAAAACATTCAGTACTTC	CASSPLDRVQNIQYF
TRBV2	.	.	TRBJ1-6	TGTGCCAGCAGTGGGGCGTCATCTTATTCACCCCTCCACTTT	CASSGASSYSPLHF
TRBV12-5	.	.	TRBJ2-7	TGTGCTAGTGGTTCCTCCTCACAGGAGCAGTACTTC	CASGSSSQEQYF
TRBV5-1	.	.	TRBJ1-1	TGCGCCAGCAGCTTTCGGCCGGACATCCCAGGGGAAGCTTTCTTT	CASSFRPDIPGEAFF
TRBV7-3	.	once	TRBJ1-2	TGTGCCAGCAGCTCAGGGATTAACTATGGCTACACCTTC	CASSSGINYGYTF
TRBV19	TRBD1	once	TRBJ1-2	TGTGCCAGTAGTCCCAGACAGGGCAGGGTCTATGGCTACACCTTC	CASSPRQGRVYGYTF
TRBV9	.	.	TRBJ2-6	TGTGCCAGCAGCGTAGCCCTTTCAGGGTTTTCCGGGGCCAACGTCCTGACTTTC	CASSVALSGFSGANVLTF
TRBV6-5	TRBD1	.	TRBJ2-3	TGTGCCAGCAGGACAGGGGGCGAGTCAGATACGCAGTATTTT	CASRTGGESDTQYF
TRBV7-3	.	.	TRBJ1-1	TGTGCCAGCAGCTTGAACAGCCTCCCGGGGACTGAAGCTTTCTTT	CASSLNSLPGTEAFF
TRBV18	.	.	TRBJ1-4	TGTGCCAGCTCACCACTAGCAGGGCTGGCAACTAATGAAAAACTGTTTTTT	CASSPLAGLATNEKLFF